The T cell receptor (beta chain) under discussion was sequenced for a study of OX40 agonist ivuxolimab in advanced cancers. Points from the study as a whole: By week 6 at 0.1 to 3.0 mg/kg, blood CD4+ and CD8+ T cells had expanded clonally.

CDR1 is MNHEY and CDR2 is SMNVEV in the germline V gene (reference sequence). Trimming took 6 bases from V and 0 from J, leaving 11 bases between them. This CDR3 is built from 14 residues. With regard to this clone: The antigen is undetermined.

Measured with immunoSEQ multiplex PCR; TCRdb has only the in-frame clones, and not every one. The table includes over 80,000 clones, roughly 90% detected once. The starting material was CD4+ or CD8+ T cells sorted from blood, obtained in a trial of the OX40 agonist ivuxolimab. The gene calls are TRBV27 and TRBJ1-2; D is ambiguous. This clonotype was sampled from an adult with an advanced solid tumor such as melanoma, head and neck, liver or kidney cancer. CDR3 residues: CASRATASNYGYTF. Here the CDR3 DNA reads TGTGCCAGCAGGGCCACGGCCTCTAACTATGGCTACACCTTC.